Presented here are 29 T cell receptor beta chains from one specimen sequenced in a study of blood T cells in healthy people across ages. Combining a sample-barcoded 5' primer with a J-beta primer mix, a second PCR ran for roughly 7 to 12 cycles. TCRdb re-called the 5' RACE reads through MiXCR, storing one row per CDR3 protein. The profile shows approximately 800,000 distinct CDR3 sequences, around 62% of them singletons. Sequenced sample: blood. Receptors were obtained from a man aged 25-40 years in good health.

This clonotype was seen more than once but under ten times. V is TRBV4-3 and J is TRBJ2-3; D is possibly TRBD1 or TRBD2 (5 bases each). V was cut by 4 bases and J by 2 bases, with 19 bases left in between. This CDR3 spans 17 amino acids. Germline assignment: CDR1 LGHNA and CDR2 YSLEER. In nucleotides, the CDR3 is TGCGCCAGCAGCCCGCCCCCAGGGAGTACACACACAGATACGCAGTATTTT. Translating gives CASSPPPGSTHTDTQYF.

At least ten counts were recorded for this clonotype. The V and J genes are TRBV4-2 and TRBJ2-1; no clear D gene. CDR3 length equals 15 residues. Germline V gene sequence: CDR1 LGHNA, CDR2 YNFKEQ. V was shortened by 0 bases and J by 5 bases, with 11 bases between the two germline ends. CDR3 loop: CASSQEGKSDNEQFF. The CDR3 nucleotides are TGTGCCAGCAGCCAAGAGGGCAAATCAGACAATGAGCAGTTCTTC.

This chain connects TRBV9 to TRBJ2-7, with 9 bases identical to TRBD2. The J call may be faulty, since TRBJ2-5 better matches the DNA end. The CDR3 contains 16 residues. Germline lookup yields CDR1 SGDLS and CDR2 YYNGEE. The CDR3 bases are TGTGCCAGCAGCTTACAAGCCGGGACTAGCAGGGAGACCCAGTACTTC. Protein product: CASSLQAGTSRETQYF.

The V and J genes are TRBV4-1 and TRBJ1-2, with D perhaps matching TRBD1 (6 bases). Germline V gene sequence: CDR1 MGHRA, CDR2 YSYEKL. The CDR3 is made up of 15 amino acids. Trimming stripped 0 bases from V and 4 bases from J, with 12 bases between. The CDR3 loop is CASSQDRGGPYGYTF. CDR3 coding DNA: TGCGCCAGCAGCCAAGACAGGGGCGGCCCCTATGGCTACACCTTC.

The gene calls are TRBV4-3 and TRBJ2-1; 7 bases agree with TRBD1. The ends lost 4 bases at V and 4 bases at J; junction bases unmatched: 7. Germline CDR1 reads LGHNA; CDR2 reads YSLEER. The CDR3 extends over 15 amino acids. The CDR3 bases are TGCGCCAGCAGCCCTGCCGGGACAGAGTACAATGAGCAGTTCTTC. Amino acid sequence: CASSPAGTEYNEQFF.

V is TRBV6-2 or TRBV6-3 and J is TRBJ2-1, with 14 positions matching TRBD2. CDR1 and CDR2 from the germline V gene are MNHEY and SVGEGT. The CDR3 contains 16 residues. The ends lost 2 bases at V and 6 bases at J; junction bases unmatched: 3. The CDR3 sequence: CASSYPTSGGANEQFF. CDR3 bases: TGTGCCAGCAGTTACCCGACTAGCGGGGGGGCCAATGAGCAGTTCTTC.

The V and J genes are TRBV18 and TRBJ1-5; TRBD1 matches at 8 bases. Germline CDR1 reads KGHSH; CDR2 reads LQKENI. V lost 6 bases to trimming and J lost 5 bases; unmatched junction nucleotides: 9. The CDR3 length is 15 residues. CDR3 sequence reads: CASSATGEVYQPQHF. In DNA, the CDR3 is TGTGCCAGCTCCGCGACAGGGGAGGTGTATCAGCCCCAGCATTTT.

The chain uses TRBV20-1 and TRBJ2-4; 11 nucleotides line up with TRBD1. This CDR3 region has 15 residues. V gave up 3 bases and J gave up 13 bases; unmatched junction bases: 14. In germline, CDR1 is DFQATT, CDR2 SNEGSKA (reference sequence). The CDR3 region is CSARDRDRGLREQYF. DNA for the CDR3: TGCAGTGCTAGGGACCGGGACAGGGGGTTGAGGGAGCAGTACTTC.

The chain uses TRBV6-4 and TRBJ2-5; TRBD2 aligns across 12 bases. V shed 4 bases and J 2 bases; nucleotides not matched to a gene: 2. The CDR3 sequence is 15 residues long. Germline V CDR1 and CDR2: MRHNA, SNTAGT. CDR3 in amino acids: CASSVTSGGQETQYF. For the CDR3, the DNA is TGTGCCAGCAGTGTCACTAGCGGGGGGCAAGAGACCCAGTACTTC.

This clonotype was observed once. The chain links TRBV18 to TRBJ1-2, with 8 positions matching TRBD1. From germline, CDR1 is KGHSH and CDR2 LQKENI. J lost 3 bases, V lost 3 bases, and 6 bases had no gene match. The CDR3 runs to 15 residues. The CDR3 bases are TGTGCCAGCTCACCGGGGCAGGGGGCTGACTATGGCTACACCTTC. This gives the protein CASSPGQGADYGYTF.

This clonotype was seen more than once but under ten times. The chain joins TRBV12-3 or TRBV12-4 to TRBJ2-3; 12 bases fit TRBD2. The CDR3 covers 16 residues. J was trimmed by 6 bases and V by 7 bases; bases with no gene match: 11. CDR3 amino acids: CASTPGLAGGRDTQYF. The CDR3 bases are TGTGCCAGCACTCCCGGGCTAGCGGGGGGGCGGGATACGCAGTATTTT.

V is TRBV29-1 and J is TRBJ2-5; 9 bases line up with TRBD2. Losses at the gene ends were 0 bases for V and 1 base for J; bases not matched to a gene: 9. CDR3 length: 17 amino acids. The germline gives CDR1 SQVTM, CDR2 ANQGSEA. The DNA of the CDR3 is TGCAGCGTTGAAGATCCAGTAGCGGGGGACCTCCAAGAGACCCAGTACTTC. It translates to CSVEDPVAGDLQETQYF.

The chain has TRBV15 and TRBJ2-5; tentative D call: TRBD2 (6 bases). Trimming removed 1 base from V and 5 bases from J, with 11 bases in between. The CDR3 loop spans 14 amino acids. Germline V gives CDR1 LNHNV, CDR2 YYDKDF (reference sequence). CDR3 region: CATSRGGVKETQYF. In nucleotides, the CDR3 is TGTGCCACCAGCAGAGGGGGGGTGAAGGAGACCCAGTACTTC.

The chain joins TRBV10-3 to TRBJ1-6, with D uncertain. Germline-derived CDR1 and CDR2 are ENHRY and SYGVKD. There are 16 residues in the CDR3. V was trimmed by 6 bases and J by 7 bases, leaving 19 bases between them. Here the CDR3 reads CAISKQSPNYNSPLHF. The CDR3 DNA reads TGTGCCATCAGCAAACAGAGCCCTAATTACAATTCACCCCTCCACTTT.

This rearrangement joins TRBV9 to TRBJ2-1, with D possibly TRBD2 on 6 matching bases. The germline V gene encodes CDR1 SGDLS and CDR2 YYNGEE. The germline V and J ends were trimmed by 0 bases and 4 bases, with 14 bases remaining between them. The CDR3 sequence is 16 residues long. CDR3 in amino acids: CASSVDGGSAYNEQFF. The CDR3 DNA follows: TGTGCCAGCAGCGTAGATGGGGGGTCTGCTTACAATGAGCAGTTCTTC.

A few counts support this clonotype. This chain connects TRBV24-1 to TRBJ2-5, with 9 bases lining up with TRBD1. V was pared by 6 bases and J by 5 bases, with 12 bases of the junction left unmatched. CDR1 and CDR2 (germline): KGHDR, SFDVKD. The CDR3 is 16 amino acids. In nucleotides, the CDR3 is TGTGCCACCAGTAGCTTGACAGGGGGTTTTGGCGAGACCCAGTACTTC. Amino acids: CATSSLTGGFGETQYF.

The table lists this clonotype with a few counts. This sequence may be a read error, since a much larger clone differs from it by one base. The chain employs TRBV7-2 and TRBJ2-7; D may be TRBD1 or TRBD2 (5 bases each). Per germline, CDR1 SGHTA and CDR2 FQGNSA. V was shortened by 1 base and J by 6 bases, with 7 bases between the two germline ends. The CDR3 has 12 residues. CDR3 amino acids: CASSLGGTEQYF. CDR3 coding DNA: TGTGCCAGCAGCTTAGGAGGGACCGAGCAGTACTTC.

This chain links TRBV7-2 with TRBJ1-2, with D possibly TRBD1 on 6 matching bases. The CDR3 loop spans 14 amino acids. Trimming removed 5 bases at V and 4 bases at J, with 14 bases between. Germline V CDR1 and CDR2: SGHTA, FQGNSA. The CDR3 coding sequence is TGTGCCAGCAGCATACAGGGCTTAGGCTATGGCTACACCTTC. It translates to CASSIQGLGYGYTF.

This chain joins TRBV6-5 and TRBJ1-2, with no clear D. In germline, CDR1 is MNHEY, CDR2 SVGAGI. The V end was cut by 0 bases, the J end by 3 bases, with 17 bases between. The CDR3 length is 17 residues. CDR3 protein: CASSYSLGKAGYYGYTF. CDR3 nucleotides: TGTGCCAGCAGTTACTCTTTGGGCAAGGCCGGATACTATGGCTACACCTTC.

This clonotype occurred a few times. The chain links TRBV12-3 or TRBV12-4 to TRBJ2-1, with TRBD2 as a possible D gene (5 bases). Between the trimmed V and J ends, which lost 8 bases and 3 bases, there was a span of 8 bases. The CDR3 totals 12 residues. As DNA, the CDR3 is TGTGCCAGCGGACGGGGCTACAATGAGCAGTTCTTC. It translates to CASGRGYNEQFF.

The chain is built from TRBV6-5 and TRBJ2-7; 7 bases map to TRBD2. Germline CDR1 reads MNHEY; CDR2 reads SVGAGI. Unmatched junction bases numbered 4, after V lost 6 bases and J lost 2 bases. The CDR3 spans 13 residues. CDR3 DNA sequence: TGTGCCAGCAGGCGCGGGGGACCCTACGAGCAGTACTTC. Residues: CASRRGGPYEQYF.

The chain links TRBV7-9 to TRBJ2-1, with 10 bases aligning to TRBD2. Per the germline V gene, CDR1 is SEHNR and CDR2 is FQNEAQ (reference sequence). This CDR3 has 16 residues. V was pared by 5 bases and J by 7 bases, with 11 bases of the junction left unmatched. The CDR3 spells CASSPRPAGGRNEQFF. Here the CDR3 DNA reads TGTGCCAGCAGCCCCCGTCCAGCGGGGGGGCGTAATGAGCAGTTCTTC.

The chain has TRBV7-9 and TRBJ2-3; 8 bases are a match to TRBD2. Trimming took 5 bases from V and 2 from J; bases not matched to a gene: 9. The CDR3 runs to 16 residues. CDR1 is SEHNR and CDR2 is FQNEAQ in the germline V gene (reference sequence). CDR3 bases: TGTGCCAGCAGCATTGTCGCGACTAGCGACACAGATACGCAGTATTTT. Its translation is CASSIVATSDTDTQYF.

The J gene is TRBJ2-5, the V gene TRBV28; TRBD1 or TRBD2 may be the D gene (5 bases each). The CDR3 totals 16 residues. In germline, CDR1 is MDHEN, CDR2 SYDVKM. V lost 2 bases and J lost 0, with 13 bases in between. The CDR3 is CASSLEGRINQETQYF. The CDR3 DNA reads as TGTGCCAGCAGTTTAGAGGGACGGATAAACCAAGAGACCCAGTACTTC.

The chain uses TRBV29-1 and TRBJ2-7, with D possibly being TRBD1 or TRBD2 (5 bases each). This CDR3 comprises 13 residues. Trimming took off 6 bases at V and 2 bases at J, with 14 bases between the two ends. CDR1 SQVTM and CDR2 ANQGSEA come from the germline V gene. The chain's CDR3 is CSVGDGHPYEQYF. DNA of the CDR3: TGCAGCGTGGGGGACGGACACCCCTACGAGCAGTACTTC.

The J gene is TRBJ2-7, the V gene TRBV12-3 or TRBV12-4; 7 bases map to TRBD2. V lost 5 bases to trimming and J lost 7 bases; unmatched junction nucleotides: 14. This CDR3 comprises 15 residues. CDR3 residues: CASSGGESRPSEQYF. The CDR3, as DNA: TGTGCCAGCAGTGGGGGGGAGAGTAGGCCCTCGGAGCAGTACTTC.

This clonotype appeared a few times. This chain connects TRBV10-2 to TRBJ2-1; 11 bases agree with TRBD1. The CDR3 runs to 15 residues. The V and J ends lost 6 bases and 4 bases, in that order; junction bases with no gene match: 5. The germline gives CDR1 WSHSY, CDR2 SAAADI. The CDR3: CASREDRGPYNEQFF. CDR3 in DNA: TGCGCCAGCAGGGAGGACAGGGGGCCTTACAATGAGCAGTTCTTC.

For this clonotype: The junction departs from the called germline gene at one end, perhaps through a read error. The chain couples TRBV7-2 to TRBJ1-1; D perhaps matches TRBD1 (5 bases). The germline CDR1 and CDR2 sequences are SGHTA and FQGNSA. The CDR3 contains 14 residues. The CDR3 DNA sequence: TGCGCCAGCACGACTTGGACACTCGACACTGAAGCTTTCTTT. Protein sequence: CASTTWTLDTEAFF.

The rearrangement links TRBV7-2 to TRBJ2-6; TRBD1 or TRBD2 may be the D gene (5 bases each). The germline V gene encodes CDR1 SGHTA and CDR2 FQGNSA. The CDR3 has 20 residues. The ends were cut back, 2 bases at V and 1 base at J, with 21 bases in the middle. The CDR3 region has the DNA TGTGCCAGCAGCTTATCCATGTTAGGGGCTAGCACGTCTGGGGCCAACGTCCTGACTTTC. Residues: CASSLSMLGASTSGANVLTF.